This T cell receptor beta chain was identified in a study of beta chain features in type 1 diabetes. Overall study results and limits: All four CD4+ subsets from Type 1 diabetes patients carried moderately but significantly shorter TCRB CDR3s. The naive, central memory and Treg TCRB repertoires looked more alike in patients than they did in healthy donors.

This clone was seen more than once but under ten times. The antigen is undetermined. The same CDR3 arises from other DNA sequences in this sample as well. V was trimmed by 1 base and J by 2 bases, leaving 8 bases between them. The germline V gene encodes CDR1 MGHDK and CDR2 SYGVNS. The CDR3 runs to 14 residues. Expressed TCRB transcripts were sequenced after all isolated RNA was converted to cDNA. The method was immunoSEQ multiplex PCR; TCRdb's version includes in-frame clones alone and lacks a portion of them. In the table there are under 150,000 clones, around 9% of which are singletons. The chain uses TRBV25-1 and TRBJ2-5; maybe TRBD2 (6 bases). The material sequenced was central memory CD4+ T cells from blood. The TCR was taken from a man aged 25 to 40 with type 1 diabetes. The CDR3 coding sequence is TGTGCCAGCAGTGAATCCGGGAGTCAAGAGACCCAGTACTTC. Amino acids: CASSESGSQETQYF.